This T cell receptor (beta chain) appears in the sequencing data of a study of cytomegalovirus exposure and HLA in healthy donors. About the research overall: From HLA-typed donors, an early data release held around 85 million unique TCRs. Findings of the study overall: Three chains linked to CMV were shown in vitro to be specific for CMV antigens. Sequences of the TCR beta chain were said to predict the HLA-A and HLA-B alleles of most subjects accurately.

The PCR ran on 60 Vbeta and 13 Jbeta primers. Measured with immunoSEQ multiplex PCR; TCRdb has only the in-frame clones, and not every one. The sample lists 100,000 or so clones; approximately 72% were seen once. This clone has ten or more counts. Its antigen is not known. Donors in the study were healthy people who gave bone marrow. The TCR comes from a young man in good health and CMV-seronegative. Sequenced: PBMCs.

The CDR3 spells CASSLSRGDTQYF. The CDR3 nucleotides read TGTGCCAGCAGCCTAAGCCGGGGGGATACGCAGTATTTT. The rearrangement joins TRBV6-1 to TRBJ2-3; possible D gene TRBD2, 6 bases. The CDR3 totals 13 residues. Between the trimmed V and J ends, which lost 6 bases and 6 bases, there was a span of 13 bases. From germline, CDR1 is MNHNS and CDR2 SASEGT.